This T cell receptor (beta chain) comes out of a study of blood T cell repertoires in COVID-19. Study-level background: PBMCs, B-cell-depleted T cells, or T cells provided the cDNA or gDNA that made up the material.

Original processing notes: Amplifying reference gene primers gave estimates of nucleated cell counts. TCRdb keeps only in-frame clones here, not all; method: immunoSEQ multiplex PCR. Clone size and V and J calls were adopted from that table, with D and trimming inferred from the DNA. Here the sample spans hundreds of thousands of clones, 88% being singletons. Assignments of participants to cohorts depended upon their own reported clinical history. The CDR3 loop spans 12 amino acids. With V trimmed by 4 bases and J by 6 bases, 3 bases remained unmatched. Germline lookup yields CDR1 SEHNR and CDR2 FQNEAQ (reference sequence).

Sequenced: PBMCs or T cells enriched from blood (not recorded which). The rearrangement uses TRBV7-9 and TRBJ2-7, with 7 positions matching TRBD1. The receptor's source is a woman aged 35 to 49 with acute COVID-19. The CDR3 DNA follows: TGTGCCAGCAGCTCGACAGGGTCCGAGCAGTACTTC. Protein sequence: CASSSTGSEQYF.